The clone carrying this T cell receptor (beta chain) has just a few counts. Antigen unknown. This sample stems from a study of somatic mutations in cytotoxic T cells in rheumatoid arthritis. Whole-study context: T-cell populations stained with V beta antibodies were in some cases flow-sorted at nearly 100% purity, including V beta1+ cells that were sequenced for TCRB.

Female donors made up about 60% of the healthy controls, blood donors whose median age was approximately 61 years (range about 21-80). Assay: immunoSEQ multiplex PCR; the TCRdb copy retains only in-frame clones and omits some. The table lists about 10,000 clones, about four fifths of them singletons. Study results and caveats: Expanded CD8+ clones had unknown antigen targets.

Between the trimmed V and J ends, which lost 4 bases and 0 bases, there was a span of 12 bases. The germline gives CDR1 GTSNPN, CDR2 SVGIG (reference sequence). The length of the CDR3 is 14 residues. The chain has TRBV30 and TRBJ2-5, with D maybe TRBD2 (5 bases). Material for sequencing was CD8+ T cells sorted from blood. The origin of this receptor is a woman aged 50 to 65 in good health. The CDR3 loop reads CAWKLQRYQETQYF. The CDR3 DNA reads as TGTGCCTGGAAACTACAGCGGTACCAAGAGACCCAGTACTTC.